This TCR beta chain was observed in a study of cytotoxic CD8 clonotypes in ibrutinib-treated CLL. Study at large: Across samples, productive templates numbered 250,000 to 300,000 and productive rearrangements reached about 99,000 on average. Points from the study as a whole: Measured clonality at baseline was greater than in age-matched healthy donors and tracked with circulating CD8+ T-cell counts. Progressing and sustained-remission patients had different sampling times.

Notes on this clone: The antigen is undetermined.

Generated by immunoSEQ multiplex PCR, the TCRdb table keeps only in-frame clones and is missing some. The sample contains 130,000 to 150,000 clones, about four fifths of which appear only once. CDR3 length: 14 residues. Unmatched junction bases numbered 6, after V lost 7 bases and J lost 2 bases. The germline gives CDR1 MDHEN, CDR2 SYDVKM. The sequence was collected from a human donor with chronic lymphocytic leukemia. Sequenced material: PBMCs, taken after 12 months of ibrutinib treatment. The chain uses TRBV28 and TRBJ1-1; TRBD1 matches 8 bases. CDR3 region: CASTNGQGNTEAFF. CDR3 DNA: TGTGCCAGCACCAACGGACAGGGAAACACTGAAGCTTTCTTT.